A selection of T cell receptor beta chains follows, all from one sample in a study of blood T cell repertoires in COVID-19. Clones were sequenced by immunoSEQ multiplex PCR, and TCRdb holds only the in-frame ones, with some missing. The profile covers 300,000 to 500,000 clones, with 88% appearing a single time and roughly 2% taken by the ten largest. The source material was PBMCs or T cells enriched from blood (not recorded which). These receptors were taken from a woman in her thirties or forties with acute COVID-19. The CDR3 runs from the conserved cysteine through the conserved F or W. The D gene is left open where the match is weak. The listing skips clone size in some rows; elsewhere it reads once, few, many or a size class.

TRBJ1-6 NA 14 NA TRBV6-5 CASSYSGGGPPLHF TGTGCCAGCAGTTACTCTGGCGGGGGACCACCCCTCCACTTT
TRBJ1-4 NA 14 NA TRBV30 CAWSYGGDGEKLFF TGTGCCTGGAGCTACGGGGGGGATGGAGAAAAACTGTTTTTT
TRBJ1-3 NA 16 NA TRBV4-1 CASSQELALSGNTIYF TGCGCCAGCAGCCAAGAATTGGCCCTCTCTGGAAACACCATATATTTT
TRBJ2-2 NA 18 TRBD2 TRBV5-6 CASSFMTSGVASTGELFF TGTGCCAGCAGCTTCATGACTAGCGGGGTTGCGAGTACCGGGGAGCTGTTTTTT
TRBJ2-2 NA 13 NA TRBV7-9 CASSSGNTGELFF TGTGCCAGCAGCTCCGGGAACACCGGGGAGCTGTTTTTT
TRBJ1-1 NA 17 TRBD1 TRBV28 CASSFIMAGGWDTEAFF TGTGCCAGCAGTTTCATCATGGCAGGGGGGTGGGACACTGAAGCTTTCTTT
TRBJ1-5 NA 12 NA TRBV29-1 CSVAGGGQPQHF TGCAGCGTTGCGGGGGGGGGTCAGCCCCAGCATTTT
TRBJ1-1 NA 13 TRBD1 TRBV15 CATSRENDRVAFF TGTGCCACCAGCAGGGAAAACGACAGGGTCGCTTTCTTT
TRBJ2-1 NA 14 NA TRBV9 CASRGGQNQDEQFF TGTGCCAGCAGGGGCGGGCAAAATCAGGATGAGCAGTTCTTC
TRBJ1-2 NA 13 NA TRBV25-1 CASSEVAGYGYTF TGTGCCAGCAGTGAAGTAGCGGGCTATGGCTACACCTTC
TRBJ1-1 NA 15 NA TRBV18 CASSPRGKADTEAFF TGTGCCAGCTCACCCCGGGGGAAAGCTGACACTGAAGCTTTCTTT
TRBJ2-2 NA 16 NA TRBV2 CASSVDSSSNTGELFF TGTGCCAGCAGTGTGGACAGCTCTTCGAACACCGGGGAGCTGTTTTTT
TRBJ1-1 NA 17 NA TRBV11-2 CASSLDRWGGPNTEAFF TGTGCCAGCAGCTTAGATCGGTGGGGGGGCCCGAACACTGAAGCTTTCTTT
TRBJ1-2 few 14 TRBD1 TRBV5-6 CASSSRQGAFGYTF TGTGCCAGCAGCTCCAGACAGGGGGCGTTTGGCTACACCTTC
TRBJ2-7 NA 16 TRBD2 TRBV3-1/TRBV3-2 CASSQGTSGRSYEQYF TGTGCCAGCAGCCAAGGGACTAGCGGCCGTTCCTACGAGCAGTACTTC
TRBJ1-5 NA 13 NA TRBV5-1 CASSLGANQPQHF TGCGCCAGCAGCTTGGGGGCCAATCAGCCCCAGCATTTT
TRBJ2-3 NA 15 TRBD2 TRBV3-1/TRBV3-2 CASSNRAGGTDTQYF TGTGCCAGCAGCAACAGAGCGGGGGGCACAGATACGCAGTATTTT
TRBJ2-5 once 14 NA TRBV5-6 CASSLEGGAETQYF TGTGCCAGCAGCTTGGAGGGGGGGGCGGAGACCCAGTACTTC
TRBJ2-7 NA 13 NA TRBV5-4 CASKRDPLNEQYF TGTGCCAGCAAGAGGGATCCGCTGAACGAGCAGTACTTC
TRBJ1-1 NA 15 NA TRBV30 CAWRDDSLLNTEAFF TGTGCCTGGAGGGATGACTCCTTATTGAACACTGAAGCTTTCTTT
TRBJ1-2 NA 15 NA TRBV3-1/TRBV3-2 CASSQDFAGLRGYTF TGTGCCAGCAGCCAAGATTTCGCAGGGTTGAGAGGCTACACCTTC
TRBJ2-1 NA 13 NA TRBV7-2 CASSLVVINEQFF TGTGCCAGCAGCTTAGTAGTGATCAATGAGCAGTTCTTC
TRBJ1-4 NA 14 NA TRBV11-2 CASANGETHEKLFF TGTGCCAGCGCGAATGGAGAAACCCATGAAAAACTGTTTTTT
TRBJ1-3 NA 17 TRBD1 TRBV7-2 CASSLGGTGFSGNTIYF TGTGCCAGCAGCTTAGGGGGGACAGGCTTCTCTGGAAACACCATATATTTT
TRBJ2-1 NA 12 NA TRBV4-1 CASSQGAGEQFF TGCGCCAGCAGCCAAGGGGCGGGTGAGCAGTTCTTC
TRBJ2-2 NA 14 NA TRBV24-1 CATSSSPNTGELFF TGTGCCACCAGTAGTAGTCCGAACACCGGGGAGCTGTTTTTT
TRBJ2-7 NA 14 NA TRBV9 CASSAHGGSYEQYF TGTGCCAGCAGCGCGCACGGGGGTTCCTACGAGCAGTACTTC
TRBJ2-5 NA 15 TRBD1 TRBV5-4 CASSQTGQPQETQYF TGTGCCAGCAGCCAGACGGGACAGCCCCAAGAGACCCAGTACTTC
TRBJ1-4 NA 14 TRBD1 TRBV2 CASIRDRFNEKLFF TGTGCCAGCATTAGGGACAGGTTTAATGAAAAACTGTTTTTT
TRBJ2-7 NA 14 NA TRBV19 CASSKTGPSKEQYF TGTGCCAGTAGTAAGACAGGTCCCTCAAAGGAGCAGTACTTC
TRBJ1-1 once 13 NA TRBV25-1 CASRADGHTEAFF TGTGCCAGCAGGGCGGACGGACATACTGAAGCTTTCTTT
TRBJ2-6 NA 15 TRBD1 TRBV19 CASSVDRAGANVLTF TGTGCCAGTAGTGTCGACAGGGCTGGGGCCAACGTCCTGACTTTC
TRBJ2-3 NA 16 NA TRBV29-1 CSVDGSLSSATDTQYF TGCAGCGTTGACGGTTCGCTTAGTTCCGCGACAGATACGCAGTATTTT
TRBJ1-6 NA 15 TRBD1 TRBV19 CAGGQGNSYNSPLHF TGTGCCGGGGGACAGGGGAATTCCTATAATTCACCCCTCCACTTT
TRBJ2-7 NA 14 NA TRBV6-5 CASRDMDYAYEQYF TGTGCCAGCAGGGACATGGATTACGCCTACGAGCAGTACTTC
TRBJ2-3 NA 17 TRBD1 TRBV24-1 CATSGPLAGQVPDTQYF TGTGCCACCAGTGGCCCACTCGCGGGACAGGTCCCAGATACGCAGTATTTT
TRBJ2-3 NA 17 TRBD2 TRBV3-1/TRBV3-2 CASSQGTSGHNGDTQYF TGTGCCAGCAGCCAAGGGACTAGCGGGCATAACGGAGATACGCAGTATTTT
TRBJ2-3 NA 15 TRBD2 TRBV10-2 CASSGLAGGLDTQYF TGCGCCAGCAGTGGACTAGCGGGGGGATTAGATACGCAGTATTTT
TRBJ2-1 NA 16 TRBD2 TRBV18 CASSLGLAGSYNEQFF TGTGCCAGCTCACTCGGGCTAGCGGGGTCTTACAATGAGCAGTTCTTC
TRBJ1-2 once 15 TRBD1 TRBV2 CASSARTGGRYGYTF TGTGCCAGCAGTGCTCGGACAGGAGGGCGCTATGGCTACACCTTC
TRBJ2-7 NA 15 TRBD1 TRBV5-1 CASSLAGGYGYEQYF TGCGCCAGCAGCTTGGCAGGGGGTTATGGCTACGAGCAGTACTTC
TRBJ1-2 NA 14 TRBD1 TRBV3-1/TRBV3-2 CASSQEGTAYGYTF TGTGCCAGCAGCCAAGAAGGGACAGCCTATGGCTACACCTTC
TRBJ1-1 NA 13 NA TRBV18 CASSMDRNSEAFF TGTGCCAGCTCGATGGACAGAAACTCTGAAGCTTTCTTT
TRBJ2-1 NA 14 TRBD1 TRBV11-3 CASSTGNRGDEQFF TGTGCCAGCAGCACGGGAAACAGGGGGGATGAGCAGTTCTTC
TRBJ2-7 NA 13 NA TRBV21-1 CASSKGTPYEQYF TGTGCCAGCAGCAAAGGGACTCCCTACGAGCAGTACTTC
TRBJ2-7 NA 15 TRBD2 TRBV5-1 CASSLGSGGTYEQYF TGCGCCAGCAGCTTGGGAAGCGGGGGGACCTACGAGCAGTACTTC